Sequencing of this T cell receptor beta chain was carried out in a study of shared T cell receptors in the human thymus. V was clipped by 4 bases and J by 4 bases, with 16 bases between them. CDR3 length: 15 amino acids. Germline V gene data show CDR1 as SEHNR and CDR2 as FQNEAQ (reference sequence). A single count supports this clone. The protocol was immunoSEQ multiplex PCR, while the TCRdb copy is restricted to in-frame clones and leaves out a portion. The table shows about 730,000 clones, with roughly 88% occurring only once. The same data also went into a second study, on human thymus T cells. This second report adds: All donors were healthy Finnish infants who were undergoing corrective surgery to treat congenital heart defects. Surgeons resected thymus tissue during corrective heart surgery. Thymic TCR repertoires of unrelated people reportedly overlapped highly.

The sequence was collected from a girl under three years old with a congenital heart defect. The source material was thymocytes. The chain is built from TRBV7-9 and TRBJ1-2, with a weak D call TRBD1 (5 bases). The CDR3 region is CASSSDSFRSYGYTF. CDR3 in DNA: TGTGCCAGCAGCTCCGACAGCTTTAGGAGCTATGGCTACACCTTC. Together with reference TRBV7-9 and TRBJ1-2, the CDR3 gives the full variable domain: DTGVSQNPRHKITKRGQNVTFRCDPISEHNRLYWYRQTLGQGPEFLTYFQNEAQLEKSRLLSDRFSAERPKGSFSTLEIQRTEQGDSAMYLCASSSDSFRSYGYTFGSGTRLTVV.